What follows are 18 T cell receptor beta chains derived from one specimen sequenced in a study of a mutant IDH1 vaccine in newly diagnosed glioma. Some clones are missing from TCRdb's copy, which holds only in-frame ones; the method was immunoSEQ multiplex PCR. The sample lists some 48,000 clones; 76% were seen once. Stated time point: week 35, safety follow-up. One vaccine dose held 300 ug of mutant IDH1 20-mer peptide and came with topical imiquimod. The antigens for these receptors are not known. This specimen consisted of PBMCs, obtained from a glioma patient whose treatment included an IDH1 peptide vaccine. The receptors shown here come from a man in his forties with glioma.

With respect to this clone: Other DNA sequences in this sample translate to the same CDR3. The gene calls are TRBV6-6 and TRBJ2-1, with D hard to call. V gave up 3 bases and J gave up 2 bases, with 2 bases separating them. The CDR3 sequence is 12 residues long. CDR1 and CDR2 from the germline V gene are MNHNY and SVGAGI (reference sequence). Here the CDR3 reads CASSYPYNEQFF. CDR3 DNA: TGTGCCAGCAGTTATCCCTACAATGAGCAGTTCTTC.

This clone was recorded only once. The V call is TRBV7-8, the J call TRBJ1-5; the D is unclear. CDR1 is SGHVS and CDR2 is FQNEAQ in the germline V gene. The V gene lost 0 bases and the J gene lost 0 bases, with 3 bases spanning the gap. The CDR3 totals 14 residues. As DNA, the CDR3 is TGTGCCAGCAGCTTAGCTAATAGCAATCAGCCCCAGCATTTT. Translated, it gives CASSLANSNQPQHF.

The J gene is TRBJ1-1, the V gene TRBV19, with D possibly matching TRBD1 (5 bases). Germline lookup yields CDR1 LNHDA and CDR2 SQIVND (reference sequence). This CDR3 is 12 amino acids long. V was clipped by 4 bases and J by 7 bases, with 10 bases between them. CDR3 residues: CASSTRTNEAFF. The CDR3 DNA follows: TGTGCCAGTAGTACAAGGACAAATGAAGCTTTCTTT.

The rearrangement links TRBV7-8 to TRBJ1-2, with D perhaps matching TRBD1 (5 bases). The V and J ends lost 7 bases and 2 bases respectively, with 14 bases between them. Per germline, CDR1 SGHVS and CDR2 FQNEAQ. The CDR3 is 14 amino acids. DNA of the CDR3: TGTGCCAGCACCCCCCTTCGGGGGAACTATGGCTACACCTTC. As protein: CASTPLRGNYGYTF.

Here the CDR3 DNA reads TGTGCCAGCAGTCCACCCCGGGACAGGGGGTCAGATACGCAGTATTTT. Translating gives CASSPPRDRGSDTQYF. J is TRBJ2-3 and V is TRBV28; 11 bases are shared with TRBD1. CDR1 MDHEN and CDR2 SYDVKM come from the germline V gene. V gave up 5 bases and J gave up 4 bases; unmatched junction bases: 8. The CDR3 extends over 16 amino acids.

The chain recombines TRBV19 with TRBJ1-2; 7 positions agree with TRBD1. Germline lookup yields CDR1 LNHDA and CDR2 SQIVND (reference sequence). V shed 5 bases and J 8 bases; nucleotides not matched to a gene: 11. The CDR3 spans 14 residues. CDR3 loop: CASSPTGEVGGYTF. The CDR3 DNA follows: TGTGCCAGTAGTCCTACAGGGGAAGTCGGCGGCTACACCTTC. Complete variable domain (other parts from reference TRBV19 and TRBJ1-2): DGGITQSPKYLFRKEGQNVTLSCEQNLNHDAMYWYRQDPGQGLRLIYYSQIVNDFQKGDIAEGYSVSREKKESFPLTVTSAQKNPTAFYLCASSPTGEVGGYTFGSGTRLTVV.

The gene calls are TRBV6-6 and TRBJ1-1; D unresolved. Deletions cut 6 bases from V and 2 bases from J, with 10 bases between. Per the germline V gene, CDR1 is MNHNY and CDR2 is SVGAGI (reference sequence). The CDR3 has 13 amino acids. The CDR3 protein is CASSPPPNTEAFF. The CDR3 DNA sequence: TGTGCCAGCAGCCCCCCTCCCAACACTGAAGCTTTCTTT.

V gene TRBV30 combines with J gene TRBJ1-1, with 10 bases matching TRBD1. Germline-derived CDR1 and CDR2 are GTSNPN and SVGIG (reference sequence). J was trimmed by 12 bases and V by 2 bases; bases with no gene match: 9. The CDR3 totals 13 residues. DNA of the CDR3: TGTGCCTGGAGTCCCGACAGGGGGCGGGAATCTTTCTTT. It specifies CAWSPDRGRESFF.

The rearrangement joins TRBV5-6 to TRBJ2-1, with 11 bases identical to TRBD2. Looked up from germline, CDR1 is SGHDT and CDR2 is YYEEEE. There are 17 residues in the CDR3. Trimming removed 3 bases from V and 0 bases from J; junction bases left unmatched: 5. CDR3 DNA sequence: TGTGCCAGCAGCTCGGGACTAGCGGAGAGCTCCTACAATGAGCAGTTCTTC. It codes for CASSSGLAESSYNEQFF. Full variable domain (outside the CDR3, taken from reference TRBV5-6 and TRBJ2-1): DAGVTQSPTHLIKTRGQQVTLRCSPKSGHDTVSWYQQALGQGPQFIFQYYEEEERQRGNFPDRFSGHQFPNYSSELNVNALLLGDSALYLCASSSGLAESSYNEQFFGPGTRLTVL.

The chain is built from TRBV5-1 and TRBJ2-5; TRBD2 matches at 8 bases. This CDR3 has 14 amino acids. The V gene end was trimmed by 3 bases and the J gene end by 5 bases; junction bases not matched to a gene: 6. Germline values: CDR1 SGHRS, CDR2 YFSETQ. The CDR3 region has the DNA TGCGCCAGCAGCTCCCCGGGAGGGAGGGAGACCCAGTACTTC. Translated, it gives CASSSPGGRETQYF.

CDR3 in amino acids: CASSLDPGSVYNEQFF. CDR3 bases: TGTGCCAGCAGCTTAGACCCGGGATCGGTTTACAATGAGCAGTTCTTC. The rearrangement joins TRBV7-9 to TRBJ2-1; D is possibly TRBD2 (5 bases). V was cut by 1 base and J by 4 bases, with 14 bases left in between. CDR1 and CDR2 from the germline V gene are SEHNR and FQNEAQ (reference sequence). The CDR3 extends over 16 amino acids.

V is TRBV28 and J is TRBJ1-5, with D possibly TRBD1 on 6 matching bases. Trimming pared 7 bases from V and 7 bases from J, leaving 20 bases between. The CDR3 is 15 residues long. Germline values: CDR1 MDHEN, CDR2 SYDVKM. The CDR3 nucleotides read TGTGCCAGCACTAACCGGGGGGGCGTAAACCAGCCCCAGCATTTT. Protein: CASTNRGGVNQPQHF.

The chain is built from TRBV12-5 and TRBJ1-5; 7 positions agree with TRBD1. V shed 5 bases and J 4 bases; nucleotides not matched to a gene: 11. Looked up from germline, CDR1 is LGHNT and CDR2 is FRNRAP. This CDR3 has 16 amino acids. This CDR3 reads CASGPPSGQFNQPQHF. CDR3 coding DNA: TGTGCTAGTGGTCCACCCTCGGGACAGTTTAATCAGCCCCAGCATTTT.

This chain joins TRBV5-1 and TRBJ2-5, with 12 bases matching TRBD1. CDR3 length: 15 amino acids. Germline loops: CDR1 SGHRS, CDR2 YFSETQ. V lost 4 bases to trimming and J lost 4 bases; unmatched junction nucleotides: 5. CDR3 sequence: CASSGGQGAVETQYF. CDR3 sequence (DNA): TGCGCCAGCAGCGGGGGACAGGGGGCTGTAGAGACCCAGTACTTC.

The J gene is TRBJ1-4, the V gene TRBV19; possible D gene TRBD1, 5 bases. In germline, CDR1 is LNHDA, CDR2 SQIVND (reference sequence). V shed 5 bases and J shed 4 bases, with 14 bases lying between them. The CDR3 spans 15 residues. The CDR3 nucleotides are TGTGCCAGTAGTCCCCCACGGGGGGATAATGAAAAACTGTTTTTT. Amino acids: CASSPPRGDNEKLFF.

The rearrangement joins TRBV7-6 to TRBJ2-5; D assignment may be TRBD1 or TRBD2 (5 bases each). V lost 4 bases to trimming and J lost 5 bases, with 17 bases between them. The CDR3 length is 15 residues. The germline CDR1 and CDR2 sequences are SGHVS and FNYEAQ. As DNA, the CDR3 is TGTGCCAGCAGCTCCCTGGGGGTATCTATGGAGACCCAGTACTTC. Translation: CASSSLGVSMETQYF.

This clone was seen at least ten times. The chain links TRBV19 to TRBJ2-5; perhaps TRBD2 as D (6 bases). Germline V gene sequence: CDR1 LNHDA, CDR2 SQIVND (reference sequence). The CDR3 runs to 12 residues. V shed 6 bases and J shed 4 bases, with 9 bases lying between them. The CDR3 nucleotides are TGTGCCAGTAGGCAAGCGGGAGAGACCCAGTACTTC. Translated: CASRQAGETQYF.

The chain joins TRBV11-3 to TRBJ2-1, with 8 bases aligning to TRBD2. The V segment lost 2 bases and the J segment 3 bases; nucleotides outside the gene matches: 3. Germline values: CDR1 SGHNT, CDR2 YENEEA. CDR3 length: 15 amino acids. CDR3 protein: CASSLSSGGYNEQFF. In DNA, the CDR3 is TGTGCCAGCAGCTTATCGAGCGGGGGCTACAATGAGCAGTTCTTC.